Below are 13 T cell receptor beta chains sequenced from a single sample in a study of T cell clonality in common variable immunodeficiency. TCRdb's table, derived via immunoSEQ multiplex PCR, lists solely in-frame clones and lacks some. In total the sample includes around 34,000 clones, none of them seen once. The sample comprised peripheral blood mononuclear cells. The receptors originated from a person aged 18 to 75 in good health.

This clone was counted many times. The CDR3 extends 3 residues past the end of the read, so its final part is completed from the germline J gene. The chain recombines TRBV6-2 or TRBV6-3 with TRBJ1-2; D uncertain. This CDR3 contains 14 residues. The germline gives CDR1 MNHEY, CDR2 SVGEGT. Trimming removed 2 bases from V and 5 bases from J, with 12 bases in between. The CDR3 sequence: CASSYIQTPYGYTF. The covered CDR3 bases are TGTGCCAGCAGTTACATTCAAACTCCGTATGGC.

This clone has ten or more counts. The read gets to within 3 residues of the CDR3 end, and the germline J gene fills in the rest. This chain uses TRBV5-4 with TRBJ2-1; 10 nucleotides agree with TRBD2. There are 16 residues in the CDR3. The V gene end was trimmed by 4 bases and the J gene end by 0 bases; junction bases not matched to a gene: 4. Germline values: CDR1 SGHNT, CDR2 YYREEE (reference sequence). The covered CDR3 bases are TGTGCCAGCAGCATTCCTAGCGGGAGCTCCTACAATGAG. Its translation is CASSIPSGSSYNE. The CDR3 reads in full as CASSIPSGSSYNEQFF.

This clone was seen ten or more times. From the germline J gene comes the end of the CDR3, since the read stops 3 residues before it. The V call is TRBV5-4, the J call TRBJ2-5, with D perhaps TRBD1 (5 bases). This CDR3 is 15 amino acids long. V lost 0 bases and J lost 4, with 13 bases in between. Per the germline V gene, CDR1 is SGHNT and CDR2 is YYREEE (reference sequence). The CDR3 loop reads CASSLDTGMGETQYF. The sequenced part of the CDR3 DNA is TGTGCCAGCAGCTTGGATACAGGTATGGGAGAGACC. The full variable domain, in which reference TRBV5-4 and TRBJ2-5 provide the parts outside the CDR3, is ETGVTQSPTHLIKTRGQQVTLRCSSQSGHNTVSWYQQALGQGPQFIFQYYREEENGRGNFPPRFSGLQFPNYSSELNVNALELDDSALYLCASSLDTGMGETQYFGPGTRLLVL.

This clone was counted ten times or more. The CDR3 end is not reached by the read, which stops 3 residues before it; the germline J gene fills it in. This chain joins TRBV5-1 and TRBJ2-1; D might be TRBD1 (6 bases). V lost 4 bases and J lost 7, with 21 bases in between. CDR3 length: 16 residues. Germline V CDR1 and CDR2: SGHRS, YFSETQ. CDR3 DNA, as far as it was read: TGCGCCAGCAGCAACCGGGACACCGGACCGTGGAATGAG. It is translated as CASSNRDTGPWNE. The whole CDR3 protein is CASSNRDTGPWNEQFF.

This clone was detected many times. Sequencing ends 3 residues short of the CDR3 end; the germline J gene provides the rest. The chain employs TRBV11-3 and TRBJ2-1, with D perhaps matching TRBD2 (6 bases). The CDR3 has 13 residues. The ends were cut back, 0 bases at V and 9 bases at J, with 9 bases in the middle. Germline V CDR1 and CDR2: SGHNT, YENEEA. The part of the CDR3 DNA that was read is TGTGCCAGCAGCTTAGATGGGGGGATTGAG. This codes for CASSLDGGIE. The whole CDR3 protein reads CASSLDGGIEQFF.

The CDR3 bases that were read are TGCGCCAGCAGTGAGTCGACAGGGGGAAACACC. Protein sequence: CASSESTGGNT. The CDR3, in full, reads CASSESTGGNTIYF. The chain combines TRBV10-2 with TRBJ1-3, with 7 bases matching TRBD1. The read ends 3 residues shy of where the CDR3 ends; the end is completed using the germline J gene. The V gene's germline CDR1 is WSHSY and CDR2 SAAADI. The ends lost 0 bases at V and 4 bases at J; junction bases unmatched: 0. This CDR3 comprises 14 residues.

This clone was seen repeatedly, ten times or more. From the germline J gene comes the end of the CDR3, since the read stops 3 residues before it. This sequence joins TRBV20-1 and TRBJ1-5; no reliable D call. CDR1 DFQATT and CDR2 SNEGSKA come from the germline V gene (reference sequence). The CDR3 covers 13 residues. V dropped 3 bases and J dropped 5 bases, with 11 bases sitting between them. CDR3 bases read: TGCAGTGCTAGTAGTCAGGTAGATCAGCCC. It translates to CSASSQVDQP. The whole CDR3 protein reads CSASSQVDQPQHF.

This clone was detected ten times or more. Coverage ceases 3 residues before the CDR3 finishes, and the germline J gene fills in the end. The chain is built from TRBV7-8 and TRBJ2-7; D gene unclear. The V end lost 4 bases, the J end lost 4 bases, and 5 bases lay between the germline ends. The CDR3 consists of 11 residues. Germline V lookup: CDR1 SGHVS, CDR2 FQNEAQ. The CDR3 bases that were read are TGTGCCAGCAGCTCCTATTACGAG. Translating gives CASSSYYE. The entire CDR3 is CASSSYYEQYF. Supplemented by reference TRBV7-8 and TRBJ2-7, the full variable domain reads GAGVSQSPRYKVAKRGQDVALRCDPISGHVSLFWYQQALGQGPEFLTYFQNEAQLDKSGLPSDRFFAERPEGSVSTLKIQRTQQEDSAVYLCASSSYYEQYFGPGTRLTVT.

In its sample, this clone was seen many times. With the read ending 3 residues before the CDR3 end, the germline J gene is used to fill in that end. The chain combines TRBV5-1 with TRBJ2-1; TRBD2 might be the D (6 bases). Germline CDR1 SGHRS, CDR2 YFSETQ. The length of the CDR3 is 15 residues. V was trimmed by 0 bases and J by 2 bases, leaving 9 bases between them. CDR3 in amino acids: CASSLGTGAYNEQFF. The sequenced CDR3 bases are TGCGCCAGCAGCTTGGGGACGGGGGCCTACAATGAG.

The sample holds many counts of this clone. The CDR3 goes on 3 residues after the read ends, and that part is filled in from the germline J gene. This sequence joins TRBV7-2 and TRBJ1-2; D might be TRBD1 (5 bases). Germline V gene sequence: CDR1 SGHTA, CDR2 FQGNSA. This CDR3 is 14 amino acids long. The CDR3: CASSLTPRVHGYTF. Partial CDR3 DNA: TGTGCCAGCAGCTTGACGCCCAGGGTACACGGC.

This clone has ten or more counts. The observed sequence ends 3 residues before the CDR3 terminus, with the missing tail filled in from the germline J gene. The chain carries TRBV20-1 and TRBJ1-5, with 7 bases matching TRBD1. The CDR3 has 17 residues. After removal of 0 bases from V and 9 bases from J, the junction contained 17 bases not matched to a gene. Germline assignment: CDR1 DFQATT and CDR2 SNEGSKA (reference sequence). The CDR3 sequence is CSARDSPGTAIVGPQHF. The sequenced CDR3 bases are TGCAGTGCTAGAGATTCTCCTGGGACAGCGATCGTGGGGCCC.

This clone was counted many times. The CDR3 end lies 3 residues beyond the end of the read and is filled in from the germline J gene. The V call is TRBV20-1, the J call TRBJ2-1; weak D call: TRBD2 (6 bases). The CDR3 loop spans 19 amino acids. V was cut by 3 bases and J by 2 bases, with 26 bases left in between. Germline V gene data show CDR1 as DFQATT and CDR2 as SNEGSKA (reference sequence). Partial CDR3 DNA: TGCAGTGCTAGGGGGGGACCGTCGGCGTCAGAGTTAGCCTACAATGAG. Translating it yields CSARGGPSASELAYNE. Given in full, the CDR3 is CSARGGPSASELAYNEQFF.

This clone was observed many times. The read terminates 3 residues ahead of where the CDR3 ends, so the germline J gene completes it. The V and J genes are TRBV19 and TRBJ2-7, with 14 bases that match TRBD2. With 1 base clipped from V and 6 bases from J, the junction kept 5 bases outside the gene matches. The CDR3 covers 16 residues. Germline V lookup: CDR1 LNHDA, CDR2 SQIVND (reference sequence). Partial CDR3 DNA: TGTGCCAGTAGTATAGGACTAGCGGGAGGGCCCATCGAG. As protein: CASSIGLAGGPIE. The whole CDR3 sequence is CASSIGLAGGPIEQYF.